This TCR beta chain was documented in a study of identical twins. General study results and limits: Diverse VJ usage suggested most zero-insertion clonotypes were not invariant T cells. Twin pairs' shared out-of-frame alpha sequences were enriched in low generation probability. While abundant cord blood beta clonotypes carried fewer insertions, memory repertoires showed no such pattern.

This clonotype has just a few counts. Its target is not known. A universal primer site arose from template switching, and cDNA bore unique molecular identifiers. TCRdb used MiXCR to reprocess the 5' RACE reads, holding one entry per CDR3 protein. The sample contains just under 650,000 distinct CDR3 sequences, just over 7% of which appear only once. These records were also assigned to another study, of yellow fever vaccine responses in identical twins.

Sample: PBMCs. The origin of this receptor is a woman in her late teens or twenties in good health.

The CDR3 DNA follows: TGCAGCGTCGCGGTGGGGGACAAGCGGGAAGCTTTCTTT. Residues: CSVAVGDKREAFF. The chain joins TRBV29-1 to TRBJ1-1; a possible D gene is TRBD1 (6 bases). Germline V gene sequence: CDR1 SQVTM, CDR2 ANQGSEA. The V end lost 6 bases, the J end lost 8 bases, and 19 bases lay between the germline ends. There are 13 residues in the CDR3.